The rows below give T cell receptor beta chains drawn from one sample of a study of blood T cell repertoires in COVID-19. Sequencing used immunoSEQ multiplex PCR; TCRdb keeps in-frame clones, though not all of them. The table has about 30,000 clones, 80% to 90% seen once. The sequenced sample was peripheral blood. The source of these receptors is an elderly man with acute or convalescent COVID-19. The CDR3 runs from the conserved cysteine through the conserved F or W. The D gene is left open where the match is weak. Where a row states a size, it is once, few, many or the class of an expanded clone; other rows omit it.

v_gene	d_gene	j_gene	abundance	CDR3nt	CDR3aa
TRBV10-3	TRBD1	TRBJ1-3	once	TGTGCCATCAGTGAGGCAGACAGGGCTGGAAACACCATATATTTT	CAISEADRAGNTIYF
TRBV29-1	.	TRBJ2-6	.	TGCAGCGTACGGGGTTCTGGGGCCAACGTCCTGACTTTC	CSVRGSGANVLTF
TRBV7-9	.	TRBJ1-5	.	TGTGCCAGCAGCCCCAGGGGAGGGGGGGACCAGCCCCAGCATTTT	CASSPRGGGDQPQHF
TRBV24-1	TRBD1	TRBJ1-4	medium-sized	TGTGCCACCAGTGCTCGGACAGGGGACGAAAAACTGTTTTTT	CATSARTGDEKLFF
TRBV30	.	TRBJ1-6	once	TGTGCCTGGAGGGACAGCCAAAGGCCCCTCCACTTT	CAWRDSQRPLHF
TRBV29-1	TRBD1	TRBJ1-2	.	TGCAGCGTTGAATTTGGGCAGGGGGCTTCCAACTATGGCTACACCTTC	CSVEFGQGASNYGYTF
TRBV27	TRBD1	TRBJ1-5	.	TGTGCCAGCAGTCTAGGGGGCCATCAGCCCCAGCATTTT	CASSLGGHQPQHF
TRBV9	.	TRBJ1-5	.	TGTGCCAGCAGCGTAGGGGCTAATCAGCCCCAGCATTTT	CASSVGANQPQHF
TRBV30	.	TRBJ2-7	.	TGTGCCTGGAGTGTCGTGGGGGGTTCTACCTACGAGCAGTACTTC	CAWSVVGGSTYEQYF
TRBV6-5	.	TRBJ2-3	.	TGTGCCAGCTTACAGGGCCTCAGCACAGATACGCAGTATTTT	CASLQGLSTDTQYF
TRBV7-2	.	TRBJ2-3	.	TGTGCCAGCAGCCCGGGGCAGGGGACAGATACGCAGTATTTT	CASSPGQGTDTQYF
TRBV3-1/TRBV3-2	.	TRBJ1-2	.	TGTGCCAGCAGCTCCGGGATCCAATATGGCTACACCTTC	CASSSGIQYGYTF
TRBV5-1	TRBD1	TRBJ1-1	.	TGCGCCAGCAGCGTGGACAGGGGTACCTTTTGGACTGAAGCTTTCTTT	CASSVDRGTFWTEAFF
TRBV3-1/TRBV3-2	.	TRBJ1-5	.	TGTGCCAGCAGCCGGGGCAGGGGCAGCAATCAGCCCCAGCATTTT	CASSRGRGSNQPQHF
TRBV7-9	.	TRBJ1-1	.	TGTGCCAGCAGCTCCGCGGGCAGGTTCTACACTGAAGCTTTCTTT	CASSSAGRFYTEAFF
TRBV7-3	TRBD1	TRBJ2-3	.	TGTGCCAGCAGCTCGGACAGGGCTGCAGATACGCAGTATTTT	CASSSDRAADTQYF
TRBV7-8	.	TRBJ2-7	.	TGTGCCAGCAGCTTGTTGGGGAGCTCCTACGAGCAGTACTTC	CASSLLGSSYEQYF
TRBV7-2	TRBD2	TRBJ2-1	.	TGTGCCAGCAGCTTAGCCTCTGGGACTAGCGGAGGGGAGCAGTTCTTC	CASSLASGTSGGEQFF
TRBV25-1	.	TRBJ2-7	.	TGTGCCAGCAGTGGAGGTAGCGGTCTGTACGAGCAGTACTTC	CASSGGSGLYEQYF
TRBV5-1	.	TRBJ2-1	.	TGCGCCAGCAGCCTCGAGTCGGATCGGCGTAGCGGTGAGCAGTTCTTC	CASSLESDRRSGEQFF
TRBV23-1	.	TRBJ1-5	.	TGCGCCAGGATGACAGGTAGCAATCAGCCCCAGCATTTT	CARMTGSNQPQHF
TRBV28	TRBD1	TRBJ1-5	few	TGTGCCAGCAGTTTATATATCCCCGAGGCAGGGGGAAATAGCAATCAGCCCCAGCATTTT	CASSLYIPEAGGNSNQPQHF
TRBV9	TRBD1	TRBJ1-5	few	TGTGCCAGCAGCGTTGGACAGGGAATGGGTCAGCCCCAGCATTTT	CASSVGQGMGQPQHF
TRBV7-2	.	TRBJ1-1	.	TGTGCCAGCAGCTCAGTACAGGCCCAGGCTGAAGCTTTCTTT	CASSSVQAQAEAFF
TRBV5-1	.	TRBJ1-1	.	TGCGCCAGCAGCAGAGAGGGGAACACTGAAGCTTTCTTT	CASSREGNTEAFF
TRBV7-2	.	TRBJ2-3	.	TGTGCCAGCAGCTTAATACCCTTCAGAGGAGATACGCAGTATTTT	CASSLIPFRGDTQYF
TRBV2	.	TRBJ2-5	.	TGTGCCAGCAGTGAAAAGGAGTTCCAGGAGACCCAGTACTTC	CASSEKEFQETQYF
TRBV3-1/TRBV3-2	TRBD2	TRBJ2-3	.	TGTGCCAGCAGCCGCCGGGGTGTAACTAGCGATGGCACAGATACGCAGTATTTT	CASSRRGVTSDGTDTQYF
TRBV6-4	TRBD1	TRBJ2-3	.	TGTGCCAGCAGCGAAGGGACAGGGGAGGCAGATACGCAGTATTTT	CASSEGTGEADTQYF
TRBV19	TRBD1	TRBJ1-4	.	TGTGCCAGTAGTCTGCACAGGGGGGGGAATGAAAAACTGTTTTTT	CASSLHRGGNEKLFF
TRBV28	TRBD1	TRBJ1-2	.	TGTGCCAGCGGCCGGGACAGGGTGCACACCTTC	CASGRDRVHTF
TRBV30	.	TRBJ2-3	.	TGTGCCTGGAGGATAAAGGGGTCCAACACAGATACGCAGTATTTT	CAWRIKGSNTDTQYF
TRBV15	.	TRBJ2-7	.	TGTGCCACCAGCCTTCCGGGCGGGCCCTACGAGCAGTACTTC	CATSLPGGPYEQYF
TRBV28	TRBD1	TRBJ2-6	.	TGTGCCAGCAGTTCCCCCGGGACAGGGGGGCACTCTGGGGCCAACGTCCTGACTTTC	CASSSPGTGGHSGANVLTF
TRBV5-1	.	TRBJ2-2	.	TGCGCCAGTAGAGAGTCGGGGTCCGGGGAGCTGTTTTTT	CASRESGSGELFF
TRBV10-3	.	TRBJ2-1	.	TGTGCCATCAGTGAAGGGAGAGGGTGGAATGAGCAGTTCTTC	CAISEGRGWNEQFF
TRBV4-1	.	TRBJ1-4	.	TGCGCCAGCAGCCGGACCAGGTCGGGAGGGGAAAAACTGTTTTTT	CASSRTRSGGEKLFF
TRBV24-1	.	TRBJ2-1	.	TGTGCCACCAGTGATTCGAGACGGTGGAGCTCCTACAATGAGCAGTTCTTC	CATSDSRRWSSYNEQFF
TRBV6-6	.	TRBJ2-3	.	TGTGCCAGCAGTTACCCGCGCCAAAGAGGGGATACGCAGTATTTT	CASSYPRQRGDTQYF
TRBV7-2	TRBD2	TRBJ2-5	.	TGTGCCAGCAGCACGAGACTAGCGGGGGGAGGAGAGACCCAGTACTTC	CASSTRLAGGGETQYF
TRBV29-1	TRBD2	TRBJ2-5	.	TGCAGCGTTACCCCCCTAGCGGGGGGGTATATGACCCAGTACTTC	CSVTPLAGGYMTQYF
TRBV5-5	.	TRBJ2-7	medium-sized	TGTGCCAGCAGCCGATACAGCGGGCTGATCTACGAGCAGTACTTC	CASSRYSGLIYEQYF
TRBV4-2	.	TRBJ2-1	.	TGTGCCAGCAGCCAGGCCCGGGGCTACAATGAGCAGTTCTTC	CASSQARGYNEQFF
TRBV3-1/TRBV3-2	.	TRBJ2-7	.	TGTGCCAGCAGCCAAGTCCCTGGCGGCCTGGGCGAGCAGTACTTC	CASSQVPGGLGEQYF
TRBV5-5	TRBD1	TRBJ1-4	.	TGTGCCAGCAGCTTGACGGGACAGGGGGAAAAACTGTTTTTT	CASSLTGQGEKLFF
TRBV30	.	TRBJ1-1	.	TGTGCCTGGGAACAGGGCACTGAAGCTTTCTTT	CAWEQGTEAFF
TRBV10-3	.	TRBJ2-7	.	TGTGCCATCAGAGGAGACTTTTCCGGGACTTCTTACGAGCAGTACTTC	CAIRGDFSGTSYEQYF
TRBV19	TRBD1	TRBJ1-4	once	TGTGCCAGTAGCCCTCGGACAGGATGGATCGCCGCAACTAATGAAAAACTGTTTTTT	CASSPRTGWIAATNEKLFF
TRBV28	.	TRBJ1-2	.	TGTGCCTCACAAGTTTCTCCAGGAAATCTGAATGGCTACACCTTC	CASQVSPGNLNGYTF